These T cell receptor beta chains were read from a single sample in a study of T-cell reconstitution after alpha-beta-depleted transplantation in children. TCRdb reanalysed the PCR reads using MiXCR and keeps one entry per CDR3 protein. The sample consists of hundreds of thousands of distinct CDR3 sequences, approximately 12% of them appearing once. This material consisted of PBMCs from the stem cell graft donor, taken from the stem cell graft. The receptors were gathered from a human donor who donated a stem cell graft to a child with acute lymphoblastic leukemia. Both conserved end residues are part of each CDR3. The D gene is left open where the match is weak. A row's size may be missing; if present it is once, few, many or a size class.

CDR3: CSAFRTGAAETQYF; DNA: TGCAGTGCTTTCCGGACAGGGGCGGCGGAGACCCAGTACTTC; D: TRBD1; V: TRBV20-1; J: TRBJ2-5; size: many
CDR3: CASTLGTGELFF; DNA: TGTGCCAGCACGCTGGGGACCGGGGAGCTGTTTTTT; D: .; V: TRBV7-8; J: TRBJ2-2; size: many
CDR3: CASSQLYGQGNTEAFF; DNA: TGTGCCAGCAGCCAGCTTTATGGACAGGGGAACACTGAAGCTTTCTTT; D: TRBD1; V: TRBV14; J: TRBJ1-1; size: many
CDR3: CASSFGSIYEQYF; DNA: TGCGCCAGCAGCTTTGGCAGCATCTACGAGCAGTACTTC; D: .; V: TRBV5-1; J: TRBJ2-7; size: many
CDR3: CASSSLGAPTYNEQFF; DNA: TGTGCCAGCAGTTCTCTGGGGGCCCCCACCTACAATGAGCAGTTCTTC; D: .; V: TRBV28; J: TRBJ2-1; size: many
CDR3: CASSFWGTEAFF; DNA: TGTGCCAGCAGTTTTTGGGGCACTGAAGCTTTCTTT; D: .; V: TRBV12-3/TRBV12-4; J: TRBJ1-1; size: many
CDR3: CASSPEDGFAGELFF; DNA: TGTGCCAGCAGCCCCGAGGACGGATTCGCCGGGGAGCTGTTTTTT; D: .; V: TRBV11-2; J: TRBJ2-2; size: few
CDR3: CASSRDRVGRTSTDTQYF; DNA: TGTGCCAGCAGTCGTGACAGGGTCGGAAGAACTAGCACAGATACGCAGTATTTT; D: TRBD1; V: TRBV6-2/TRBV6-3; J: TRBJ2-3; size: .
CDR3: CASSYSWTGSNEKLFF; DNA: TGTGCCAGCAGTTACTCCTGGACAGGGAGTAATGAAAAACTGTTTTTT; D: TRBD1; V: TRBV6-5; J: TRBJ1-4; size: many
CDR3: CASSLASGPNYGYTF; DNA: TGCGCCAGCAGCTTGGCCAGCGGGCCCAACTATGGCTACACCTTC; D: .; V: TRBV5-1; J: TRBJ1-2; size: .
CDR3: CASSLSGIRGYEQYF; DNA: TGTGCCAGCAGTCTCTCAGGCATACGAGGCTACGAGCAGTACTTC; D: .; V: TRBV7-6; J: TRBJ2-7; size: many
CDR3: CASSLENRVIDEQFF; DNA: TGTGCCAGCAGTTTGGAGAACAGGGTAATCGATGAGCAGTTCTTC; D: .; V: TRBV12-3/TRBV12-4; J: TRBJ2-1; size: .
CDR3: CASSSGQLSSGRRGSYEQYF; DNA: TGCGCCAGCAGCTCAGGACAGTTAAGTAGCGGGAGGCGGGGGTCCTACGAGCAGTACTTC; D: TRBD2; V: TRBV5-1; J: TRBJ2-7; size: few
CDR3: CASGRANEKLFF; DNA: TGCGCCAGCGGGCGGGCTAATGAAAAACTGTTTTTT; D: .; V: TRBV4-1; J: TRBJ1-4; size: many
CDR3: CASSLVETSQETQYF; DNA: TGCGCCAGCAGCTTGGTCGAAACATCACAAGAGACCCAGTACTTC; D: .; V: TRBV5-1; J: TRBJ2-5; size: many
CDR3: CATSRGLASTDTQYF; DNA: TGTGCCACCAGCAGAGGGTTAGCGAGCACAGATACGCAGTATTTT; D: .; V: TRBV15; J: TRBJ2-3; size: many
CDR3: CAASDVSYEQYF; DNA: TGTGCCGCGAGCGACGTCTCCTACGAGCAGTACTTC; D: .; V: TRBV30; J: TRBJ2-7; size: .
CDR3: CASSLWLAGGRDTQYF; DNA: TGTGCCAGCAGTTTATGGCTAGCGGGGGGTCGAGATACGCAGTATTTT; D: TRBD2; V: TRBV27; J: TRBJ2-3; size: many
CDR3: CASRDFRGASTDTQYF; DNA: TGTGCCAGCAGGGACTTTAGGGGGGCAAGCACAGATACGCAGTATTTT; D: .; V: TRBV11-2; J: TRBJ2-3; size: many
CDR3: CASSPYGTGLYEQYF; DNA: TGTGCCAGCAGCCCCTACGGGACGGGACTCTACGAGCAGTACTTC; D: .; V: TRBV5-6; J: TRBJ2-7; size: many
CDR3: CSALAGGVEQYF; DNA: TGCAGTGCTTTAGCGGGGGGGGTTGAGCAGTACTTC; D: TRBD2; V: TRBV20-1; J: TRBJ2-7; size: .
CDR3: CASSLEVTYEQYF; DNA: TGCGCCAGCAGCTTGGAAGTGACCTACGAGCAGTACTTC; D: .; V: TRBV5-1; J: TRBJ2-7; size: many
CDR3: CSVEQGALHGYTF; DNA: TGCAGCGTTGAACAGGGGGCTTTGCATGGCTACACCTTC; D: TRBD1; V: TRBV29-1; J: TRBJ1-2; size: many
CDR3: CASSLSGTGSEAFF; DNA: TGTGCCAGCAGTTTATCCGGGACAGGGAGTGAAGCTTTCTTT; D: TRBD1; V: TRBV27; J: TRBJ1-1; size: once
CDR3: CSVIRGSSYEQYF; DNA: TGCAGCGTTATCAGGGGGAGCTCCTACGAGCAGTACTTC; D: TRBD1; V: TRBV29-1; J: TRBJ2-7; size: many
CDR3: CASSPIARLAGGQETQYF; DNA: TGCGCCAGCAGCCCAATCGCCAGACTAGCGGGGGGGCAAGAGACCCAGTACTTC; D: TRBD2; V: TRBV5-1; J: TRBJ2-5; size: many
CDR3: CASSSTPGGGGRAKFGNEQFF; DNA: TGTGCCAGCAGCTCGACCCCCGGGGGGGGCGGGAGGGCAAAATTTGGTAATGAGCAGTTCTTC; D: TRBD2; V: TRBV6-2/TRBV6-3; J: TRBJ2-1; size: .
CDR3: CASSGGTSRYEQFF; DNA: TGTGCCAGCAGTGGGGGGACTAGTCGATATGAGCAGTTCTTC; D: TRBD2; V: TRBV25-1; J: TRBJ2-1; size: few
CDR3: CAVRDRGFNEQFF; DNA: TGTGCCGTCCGGGACAGGGGATTCAATGAGCAGTTCTTC; D: TRBD1; V: TRBV7-9; J: TRBJ2-1; size: .
CDR3: CSARGRNTIYF; DNA: TGCAGTGCTAGAGGGAGAAACACCATATATTTT; D: .; V: TRBV20-1; J: TRBJ1-3; size: many
CDR3: CASSPLIGRGNNEQFF; DNA: TGCGCCAGCAGCCCCTTAATCGGCAGGGGTAACAATGAGCAGTTCTTC; D: .; V: TRBV5-1; J: TRBJ2-1; size: many
CDR3: CASSSRQGGNEQFF; DNA: TGCGCCAGCAGCTCACGACAGGGCGGGAATGAGCAGTTCTTC; D: TRBD1; V: TRBV5-1; J: TRBJ2-1; size: many
CDR3: CSVKRQGSNTEAFF; DNA: TGCAGCGTGAAACGACAGGGTAGTAACACTGAAGCTTTCTTT; D: TRBD1; V: TRBV29-1; J: TRBJ1-1; size: many
CDR3: CASSFPLDGYTF; DNA: TGTGCCAGCAGCTTCCCATTGGACGGCTACACCTTC; D: .; V: TRBV28; J: TRBJ1-2; size: many
CDR3: CSAPLTWAYEQYF; DNA: TGCAGTGCCCCCTTGACGTGGGCCTACGAGCAGTACTTC; D: .; V: TRBV20-1; J: TRBJ2-7; size: many
CDR3: CASSVLGGNTIYF; DNA: TGTGCCAGCAGCGTCCTGGGGGGAAACACCATATATTTT; D: .; V: TRBV7-6; J: TRBJ1-3; size: many
CDR3: CATCLRDSGKRAGELFF; DNA: TGTGCCACCTGCCTGCGGGACTCGGGGAAAAGGGCCGGGGAGCTGTTTTTT; D: .; V: TRBV3-1; J: TRBJ2-2; size: .
CDR3: CASSLSHGGNIQYF; DNA: TGTGCCAGCAGTTTATCCCACGGAGGAAACATTCAGTACTTC; D: .; V: TRBV12-3/TRBV12-4; J: TRBJ2-4; size: many
CDR3: CASRGGDRYSNQPQHF; DNA: TGTGCCTCCCGGGGGGGGGACCGTTATAGCAATCAGCCCCAGCATTTT; D: .; V: TRBV12-3/TRBV12-4; J: TRBJ1-5; size: .
CDR3: CSVDGTGLAGRSDFTDTQYF; DNA: TGCAGCGTTGATGGAACGGGACTAGCGGGACGATCCGATTTCACAGATACGCAGTATTTT; D: TRBD2; V: TRBV29-1; J: TRBJ2-3; size: many
CDR3: CASRWAEAGAPEDIQYF; DNA: TGTGCAAGTCGCTGGGCAGAAGCGGGGGCTCCAGAAGACATTCAGTACTTC; D: .; V: TRBV12-2; J: TRBJ2-4; size: .
CDR3: CSARGQPSSYEQYF; DNA: TGCAGCGCGCGGGGACAGCCGAGCTCCTACGAGCAGTACTTC; D: .; V: TRBV29-1; J: TRBJ2-7; size: many
CDR3: CSASDVATNEKLFF; DNA: TGCAGTGCCTCAGACGTTGCAACTAATGAAAAACTGTTTTTT; D: .; V: TRBV20-1; J: TRBJ1-4; size: few
CDR3: CASSQERQESYEQYF; DNA: TGCGCCAGCAGCCAAGAGCGACAGGAATCCTACGAGCAGTACTTC; D: .; V: TRBV4-3; J: TRBJ2-7; size: many
CDR3: CSVARLGIDEQYF; DNA: TGCAGCGTTGCCCGTTTAGGTATCGACGAGCAGTACTTC; D: .; V: TRBV29-1; J: TRBJ2-7; size: many
CDR3: CSASLGKGTEAFF; DNA: TGCAGTGCTTCCCTGGGAAAAGGGACTGAAGCTTTCTTT; D: .; V: TRBV20-1; J: TRBJ1-1; size: .
CDR3: CASSGAAGEDTQYF; DNA: TGTGCCAGCAGTGGGGCGGCAGGGGAGGATACGCAGTATTTT; D: .; V: TRBV27; J: TRBJ2-3; size: many
CDR3: CATKGGSGTNEQFF; DNA: TGTGCCACGAAAGGGGGTAGCGGGACAAATGAGCAGTTCTTC; D: TRBD2; V: TRBV18; J: TRBJ2-1; size: .